A single sample is the source of the 15 T cell receptor beta chains below, sequenced in a study of beta chain features in type 1 diabetes. The study reverse transcribed the entire isolated RNA, so it sequenced expressed TCRB transcripts. Produced via immunoSEQ multiplex PCR; TCRdb's table is partial and in-frame only. This table has 500,000 to 700,000 clones, around a sixth appearing once. The sample was naive CD4+ T cells from blood. The source is a young man in good health.

This clone was observed a few times. This chain connects TRBV10-3 to TRBJ1-5; unclear D gene. This CDR3 contains 14 residues. Germline loops: CDR1 ENHRY, CDR2 SYGVKD. V lost 3 bases to trimming and J lost 3 bases, with 9 bases between them. In DNA form, the CDR3 reads TGTGCCATCAGTGAATCAGTCAACAATCAGCCCCAGCATTTT. Its translation is CAISESVNNQPQHF.

In this sample, this clone turned up a few times. The chain uses TRBV2 and TRBJ2-3; D is undetermined. CDR3 length equals 13 residues. Germline CDR1 reads SNHLY; CDR2 reads FYNNEI. V dropped 6 bases and J dropped 4 bases, with 11 bases sitting between them. The CDR3 reads CASRVWQADTQYF. For the CDR3, the DNA is TGTGCCAGCAGGGTGTGGCAGGCAGATACGCAGTATTTT.

This clone was found a few times. The rearrangement joins TRBV7-9 to TRBJ2-3; possible D gene TRBD2, 7 bases. CDR1 is SEHNR, CDR2 FQNEAQ, per germline (reference sequence). CDR3 length: 18 residues. Trimming removed 5 bases at V and 4 bases at J, with 25 bases between. The CDR3 is CASSPGGRGLAGADTQYF. The CDR3 nucleotides read TGTGCCAGCAGCCCCGGTGGGCGGGGGCTAGCTGGGGCAGATACGCAGTATTTT.

The gene calls are TRBV27 and TRBJ2-7; the D call may be TRBD1 or TRBD2 (5 bases each). The germline V gene encodes CDR1 MNHEY and CDR2 SMNVEV (reference sequence). Trimming cost V 7 bases and J 0 bases, with 13 bases left between them. The CDR3 sequence is 14 residues long. The CDR3 reads CASNRDGGSYEQYF. CDR3 DNA: TGTGCCAGCAATCGGGACGGAGGCTCCTACGAGCAGTACTTC.

This clone was seen more than once but under ten times. The chain links TRBV25-1 to TRBJ1-2, with D possibly TRBD1 on 5 matching bases. Germline CDR1 reads MGHDK; CDR2 reads SYGVNS. Trimming shortened V by 2 bases and J by 4 bases, and 11 bases separated the two germline ends. CDR3 length: 14 residues. CDR3 nucleotide sequence: TGTGCCAGCAGTGAAAGGTGGCAGGGCTATGGCTACACCTTC. Translating it yields CASSERWQGYGYTF.

This chain uses TRBV7-3 with TRBJ2-5, with D tentatively TRBD1 (5 bases). Germline-derived CDR1 and CDR2 are SGHTA and FQGTGA. The CDR3 has 15 amino acids. Deletions cut 5 bases from V and 1 base from J, with 14 bases between. CDR3 protein: CASSPRLGRQETQYF. DNA for the CDR3: TGTGCCAGCAGCCCTAGGCTGGGGCGCCAAGAGACCCAGTACTTC.

This clone was seen only a few times. The rearrangement links TRBV27 to TRBJ1-2, with a tentative D call TRBD1 (5 bases). CDR3 length: 14 amino acids. V was shortened by 0 bases and J by 4 bases, with 9 bases between the two germline ends. Germline values: CDR1 MNHEY, CDR2 SMNVEV (reference sequence). CDR3 amino acids: CASSLSRQGYGYTF. CDR3 DNA sequence: TGTGCCAGCAGTTTATCCCGCCAGGGCTATGGCTACACCTTC.

The chain joins TRBV9 to TRBJ2-5; D unresolved. This CDR3 is built from 14 residues. Germline V lookup: CDR1 SGDLS, CDR2 YYNGEE. The V end lost 1 base, the J end lost 1 base, and 8 bases lay between the germline ends. This CDR3 is CASSVSRRQETQYF. DNA of the CDR3: TGTGCCAGCAGCGTATCACGGCGCCAAGAGACCCAGTACTTC.

The V call is TRBV6-5, the J call TRBJ2-5, with D possibly matching TRBD1 (6 bases). Trimming pared 8 bases from V and 4 bases from J, leaving 14 bases between. This CDR3 contains 13 residues. Germline-derived CDR1 and CDR2 are MNHEY and SVGAGI. CDR3 nucleotides: TGTGCCAGCTCCGCTCCAGGGGTAGAGACCCAGTACTTC. Translation gives CASSAPGVETQYF.

This clone has a handful of counts. The chain links TRBV10-3 to TRBJ2-7; unclear D gene. Trimming pared 5 bases from V and 0 bases from J, leaving 11 bases between. This CDR3 is built from 14 residues. CDR1 ENHRY and CDR2 SYGVKD come from the germline V gene. In nucleotides, the CDR3 is TGTGCCATCAGTACTACGGGCTTCTCCTACGAGCAGTACTTC. It specifies CAISTTGFSYEQYF.

The rearrangement links TRBV2 to TRBJ2-3, with TRBD2 matching 9 bases. Per germline, CDR1 SNHLY and CDR2 FYNNEI. The CDR3 is made up of 14 amino acids. Losses at the gene ends were 7 bases for V and 3 bases for J; bases not matched to a gene: 5. The CDR3 here is CASIRAGGTDTQYF. The DNA for the CDR3 is TGTGCCAGCATTAGAGCGGGGGGTACAGATACGCAGTATTTT.

The V gene is TRBV4-1, the J gene TRBJ1-2; D gene unclear. CDR1 and CDR2 from the germline V gene are MGHRA and YSYEKL. The CDR3 is 12 residues long. V was clipped by 0 bases and J by 4 bases, with 3 bases between them. The CDR3 spells CASSQETYGYTF. The DNA of the CDR3 is TGCGCCAGCAGCCAAGAGACCTATGGCTACACCTTC.

This clone was counted only a few times. This sequence joins TRBV7-3 and TRBJ1-2, with a possible D match to TRBD1 (5 bases). Germline V CDR1 and CDR2: SGHTA, FQGTGA. V was shortened by 2 bases and J by 3 bases, with 13 bases between the two germline ends. The CDR3 extends over 15 amino acids. DNA of the CDR3: TGTGCCAGCAGCTTATCGGAGGGGCCTTACTATGGCTACACCTTC. It codes for CASSLSEGPYYGYTF.

This clone has just a few counts. The chain recombines TRBV10-3 with TRBJ1-2; the D gene is possibly TRBD1 (6 bases). Trimming cost V 7 bases and J 6 bases, with 12 bases left between them. Germline V lookup: CDR1 ENHRY, CDR2 SYGVKD. The CDR3 loop spans 12 amino acids. In DNA form, the CDR3 reads TGTGCCATCACTCCGACAGGAGATGGCTACACCTTC. Translation gives CAITPTGDGYTF.

The sample holds a few counts of this clone. The chain uses TRBV5-1 and TRBJ2-5; a possible D gene is TRBD2 (6 bases). The CDR3 runs to 15 residues. Deletions cut 0 bases from V and 1 base from J, with 10 bases between. CDR1 is SGHRS and CDR2 is YFSETQ in the germline V gene. The CDR3 sequence: CASSLGPAGQETQYF. As DNA, the CDR3 is TGCGCCAGCAGCTTGGGTCCAGCGGGCCAAGAGACCCAGTACTTC.